This TCR beta chain came from a study of blood T cell repertoires in COVID-19 (dated by TCRdb to 2020 to 2022). Looking at the study overall: Collaborator samples came from the United States, Italy and Spain and covered acute and convalescent phases of COVID-19. The prospective study material was composed of cDNA or gDNA derived from T cells, B-cell-depleted T cells, or PBMCs. The samples were drawn from the first 160 participants of the ongoing ImmuneRACE study and from 950 to 1,500 subjects provided by 6 global collaborators. Sample metadata almost always included a de-identified subject ID, COVID-19 status, age in years and sex. A freely available public database, intended as a resource for researchers studying the immune response to SARS-CoV-2, is where the repertoires were released. HLA class I and class II types, where available, came from metadata supplied by the sample provider rather than from assay-based typing. Subjects who had been exposed to COVID-19, were actively infected with it, or had recovered from it provided the deeply sampled blood TCRbeta repertoires that made up the dataset.

For this clone: Its target antigen remains unknown. Within one base of it there is no much larger clone, and no base qualities were kept.

Overall results and qualifications from the work: The quantity of clinical and demographic metadata differed by source and by participant and was supplied without curation.

Per the germline V gene, MNHEY is the CDR1 and SVGAGI is the CDR2. The V and J ends are trimmed by 8 bases and 3 bases, leaving 14 bases between them. The CDR3, from cysteine to phenylalanine, totals 13 residues. Only the CDR3 DNA is retained, 39 bases long and in frame from the first base. Participants in the prospective study were enrolled through a virtual design, were aged about 18 to 90 years, and lived in some 24 United States geographic areas. To assign participants to cohorts, the prospective study relied on clinical history that participants themselves reported in a screening survey and a study questionnaire. ImmuneRACE Cohort 3 recovered participants were defined by two consecutive negative NP/OP PCR tests, healthcare professional clearance, or symptom resolution. Mobile phlebotomists in the prospective study collected whole blood, serum and a nasopharyngeal or oropharyngeal swab from every participant. Prospective study participants could optionally give additional blood draws and questionnaires over a roughly two-month period. Blood samples from the prospective study were shipped frozen or at room temperature prior to DNA extraction.

TCRbeta CDR3 regions were amplified from genomic DNA by means of the immunoSEQ Assay, a bias-controlled multiplex PCR. The original pipeline was this. Nucleated cell counts per sample were estimated from amplification of reference gene primers within the assay. Sequence reads were collapsed and filtered to measure the absolute abundance of every unique TCRbeta CDR3 rearrangement. For each sample, productive Simpson clonality was calculated as the square root of Simpson's diversity index across productive rearrangements. The table was pulled from immuneACCESS by TCRdb, which kept in-frame rearrangements only. Such tables lose some clones; where checked, under half of the loss comes from unresolved V genes, and the rest has no known cause. Clone size and the V and J calls come from that table; the DNA yielded D and trimming. The sample table contains 150,000 or so clones; only one count was recorded for roughly 85% of them. The top ten constitute about 3.2% of the sample.

This chain joins TRBV6-5 to TRBJ2-7; the D gene is perhaps TRBD2, on 5 matching bases. This clonotype was sampled from a woman aged 50 to 65 who had recovered from COVID-19. The sample taken for sequencing was PBMCs or T cells enriched from blood (not recorded which). Read as DNA, the sequence is TGTGCCAGCTCCTTAGCGCGGAACTACGAGCAGTACTTC. Its protein is CASSLARNYEQYF.